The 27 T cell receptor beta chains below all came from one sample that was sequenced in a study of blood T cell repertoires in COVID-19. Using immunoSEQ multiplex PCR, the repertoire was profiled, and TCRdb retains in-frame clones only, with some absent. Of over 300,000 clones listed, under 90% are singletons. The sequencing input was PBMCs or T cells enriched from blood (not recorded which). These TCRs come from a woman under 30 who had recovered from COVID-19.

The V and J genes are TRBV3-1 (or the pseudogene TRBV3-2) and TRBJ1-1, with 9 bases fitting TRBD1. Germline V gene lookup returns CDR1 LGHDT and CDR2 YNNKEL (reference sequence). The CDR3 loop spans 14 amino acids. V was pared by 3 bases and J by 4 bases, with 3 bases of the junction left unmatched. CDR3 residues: CASSQGQGLTEAFF. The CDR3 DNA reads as TGTGCCAGCAGCCAGGGACAGGGTCTCACTGAAGCTTTCTTT.

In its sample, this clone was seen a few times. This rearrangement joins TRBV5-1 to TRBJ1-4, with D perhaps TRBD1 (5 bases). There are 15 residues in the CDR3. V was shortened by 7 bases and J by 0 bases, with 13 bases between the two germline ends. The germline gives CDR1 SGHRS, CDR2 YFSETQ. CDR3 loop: CASSSSGATNEKLFF. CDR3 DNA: TGCGCCAGCTCCTCGTCGGGGGCAACTAATGAAAAACTGTTTTTT. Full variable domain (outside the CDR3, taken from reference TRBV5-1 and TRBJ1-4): KAGVTQTPRYLIKTRGQQVTLSCSPISGHRSVSWYQQTPGQGLQFLFEYFSETQRNKGNFPGRFSGRQFSNSRSEMNVSTLELGDSALYLCASSSSGATNEKLFFGSGTQLSVL.

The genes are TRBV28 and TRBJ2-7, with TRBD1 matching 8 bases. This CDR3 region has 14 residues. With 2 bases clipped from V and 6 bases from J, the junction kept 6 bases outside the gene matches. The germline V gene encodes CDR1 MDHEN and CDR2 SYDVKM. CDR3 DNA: TGTGCCAGCAGTTTAGGACAGGGACTCTCCGAGCAGTACTTC. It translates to CASSLGQGLSEQYF.

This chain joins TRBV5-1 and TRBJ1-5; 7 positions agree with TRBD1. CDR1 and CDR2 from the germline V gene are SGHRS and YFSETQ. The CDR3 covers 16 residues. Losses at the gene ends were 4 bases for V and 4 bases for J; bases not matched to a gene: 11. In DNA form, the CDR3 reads TGCGCCAGCAGCAGGCGACAGGGAGCGATTAATCAGCCCCAGCATTTT. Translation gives CASSRRQGAINQPQHF.

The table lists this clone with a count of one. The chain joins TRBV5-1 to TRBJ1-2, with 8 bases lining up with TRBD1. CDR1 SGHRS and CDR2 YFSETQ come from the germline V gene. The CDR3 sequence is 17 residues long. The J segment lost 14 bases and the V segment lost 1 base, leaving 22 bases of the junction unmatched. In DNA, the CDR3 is TGCGCCAGCAGCTTGTTTCCCCTATCGGACAGGGACCCTTTTGGGACCTTC. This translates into CASSLFPLSDRDPFGTF.

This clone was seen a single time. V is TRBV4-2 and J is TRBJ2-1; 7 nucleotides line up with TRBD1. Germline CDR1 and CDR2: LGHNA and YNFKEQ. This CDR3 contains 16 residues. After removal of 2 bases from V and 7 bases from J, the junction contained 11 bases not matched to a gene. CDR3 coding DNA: TGTGCCAGCAGCCAACCAGGGGGACAGAATCTTAATGAGCAGTTCTTC. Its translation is CASSQPGGQNLNEQFF.

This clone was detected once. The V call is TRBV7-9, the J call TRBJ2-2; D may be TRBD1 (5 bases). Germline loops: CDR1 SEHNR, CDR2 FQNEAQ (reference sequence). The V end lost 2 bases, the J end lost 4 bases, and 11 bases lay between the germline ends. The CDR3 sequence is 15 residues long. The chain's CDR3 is CASSLSWGSTGELFF. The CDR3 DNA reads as TGTGCCAGCAGCTTAAGCTGGGGCAGCACCGGGGAGCTGTTTTTT. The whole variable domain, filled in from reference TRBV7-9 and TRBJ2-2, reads DTGVSQNPRHKITKRGQNVTFRCDPISEHNRLYWYRQTLGQGPEFLTYFQNEAQLEKSRLLSDRFSAERPKGSFSTLEIQRTEQGDSAMYLCASSLSWGSTGELFFGEGSRLTVL.

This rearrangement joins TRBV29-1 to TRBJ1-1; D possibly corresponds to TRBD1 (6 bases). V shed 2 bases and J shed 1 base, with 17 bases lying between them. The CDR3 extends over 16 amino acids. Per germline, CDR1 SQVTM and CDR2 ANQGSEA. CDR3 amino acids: CSVEPEWGQSNTEAFF. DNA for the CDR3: TGCAGCGTTGAACCTGAGTGGGGACAATCGAACACTGAAGCTTTCTTT. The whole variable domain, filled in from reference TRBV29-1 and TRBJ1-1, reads SAVISQKPSRDICQRGTSLTIQCQVDSQVTMMFWYRQQPGQSLTLIATANQGSEATYESGFVIDKFPISRPNLTFSTLTVSNMSPEDSSIYLCSVEPEWGQSNTEAFFGQGTRLTVV.

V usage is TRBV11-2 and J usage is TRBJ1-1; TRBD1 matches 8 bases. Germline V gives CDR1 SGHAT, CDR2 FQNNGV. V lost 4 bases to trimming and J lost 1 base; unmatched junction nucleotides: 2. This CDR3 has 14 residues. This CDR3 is CASSSGQGNTEAFF. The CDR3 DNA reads TGTGCCAGCAGCTCCGGACAGGGGAACACTGAAGCTTTCTTT.

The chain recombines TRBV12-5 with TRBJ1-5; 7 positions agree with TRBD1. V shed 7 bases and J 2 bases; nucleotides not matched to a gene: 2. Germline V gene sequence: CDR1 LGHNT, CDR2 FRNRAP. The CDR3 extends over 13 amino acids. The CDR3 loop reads CASADRGNQPQHF. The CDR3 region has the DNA TGTGCTAGTGCCGACAGGGGCAATCAGCCCCAGCATTTT.

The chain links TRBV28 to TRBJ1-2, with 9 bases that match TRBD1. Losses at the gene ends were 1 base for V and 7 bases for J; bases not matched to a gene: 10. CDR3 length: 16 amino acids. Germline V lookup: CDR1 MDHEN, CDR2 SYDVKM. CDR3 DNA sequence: TGTGCCAGCAGTTTATCCATAGGGGACAGGGCTGGTGGCTACACCTTC. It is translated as CASSLSIGDRAGGYTF.

CDR3 DNA sequence: TGTGCCAGCAGCTCGGGACAGGCTCGGGGCTACACCTTC. Encoded protein: CASSSGQARGYTF. The chain has TRBV28 and TRBJ1-2, with TRBD1 matching over 8 bases. Germline V gene data show CDR1 as MDHEN and CDR2 as SYDVKM. CDR3 length: 13 amino acids. V was clipped by 6 bases and J by 8 bases; unmatched bases: 8.

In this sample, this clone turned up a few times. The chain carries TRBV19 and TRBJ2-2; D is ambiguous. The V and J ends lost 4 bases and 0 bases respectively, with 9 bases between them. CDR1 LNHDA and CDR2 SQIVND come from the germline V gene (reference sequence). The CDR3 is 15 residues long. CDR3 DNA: TGTGCCAGTAGTAGCGGATTTTCGAACACCGGGGAGCTGTTTTTT. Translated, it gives CASSSGFSNTGELFF.

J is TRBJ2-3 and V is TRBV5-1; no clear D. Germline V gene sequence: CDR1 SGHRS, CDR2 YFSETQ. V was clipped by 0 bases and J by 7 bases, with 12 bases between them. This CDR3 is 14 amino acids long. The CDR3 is CASSLDLSHNTQYF. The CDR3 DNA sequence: TGCGCCAGCAGCTTGGATCTTAGCCATAATACGCAGTATTTT.

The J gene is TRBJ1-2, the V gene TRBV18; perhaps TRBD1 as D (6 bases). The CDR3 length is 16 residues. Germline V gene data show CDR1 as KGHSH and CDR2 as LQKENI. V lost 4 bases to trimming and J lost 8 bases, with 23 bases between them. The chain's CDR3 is CASSLDSFPGSEGYTF. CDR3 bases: TGTGCCAGCTCACTGGACAGTTTCCCAGGCTCGGAAGGCTACACCTTC. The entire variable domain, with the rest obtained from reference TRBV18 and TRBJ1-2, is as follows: NAGVMQNPRHLVRRRGQEARLRCSPMKGHSHVYWYRQLPEEGLKFMVYLQKENIIDESGMPKERFSAEFPKEGPSILRIQQVVRGDSAAYFCASSLDSFPGSEGYTFGSGTRLTVV.

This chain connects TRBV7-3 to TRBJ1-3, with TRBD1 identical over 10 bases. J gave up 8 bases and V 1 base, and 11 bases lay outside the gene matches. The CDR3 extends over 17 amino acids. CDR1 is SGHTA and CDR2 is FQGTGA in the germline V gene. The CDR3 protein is CASSLSSGTGEKDTIYF. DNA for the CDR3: TGTGCCAGCAGCTTAAGTAGTGGGACAGGGGAGAAAGACACCATATATTTT.

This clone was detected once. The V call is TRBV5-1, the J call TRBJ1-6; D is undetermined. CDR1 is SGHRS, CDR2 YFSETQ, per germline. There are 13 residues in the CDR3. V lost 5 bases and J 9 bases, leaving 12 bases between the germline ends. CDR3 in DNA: TGCGCCAGCAGTTCCGTAGGGAGTTCACCCCTCCACTTT. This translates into CASSSVGSSPLHF. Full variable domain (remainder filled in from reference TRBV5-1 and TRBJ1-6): KAGVTQTPRYLIKTRGQQVTLSCSPISGHRSVSWYQQTPGQGLQFLFEYFSETQRNKGNFPGRFSGRQFSNSRSEMNVSTLELGDSALYLCASSSVGSSPLHFGNGTRLTVT.

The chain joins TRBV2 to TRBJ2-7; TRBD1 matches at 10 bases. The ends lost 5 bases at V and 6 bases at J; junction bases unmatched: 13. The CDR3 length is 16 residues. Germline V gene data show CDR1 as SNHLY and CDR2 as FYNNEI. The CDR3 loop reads CASSQGTRDRGVEQYF. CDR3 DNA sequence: TGTGCCAGCAGTCAAGGAACCCGGGACAGGGGAGTCGAGCAGTACTTC.

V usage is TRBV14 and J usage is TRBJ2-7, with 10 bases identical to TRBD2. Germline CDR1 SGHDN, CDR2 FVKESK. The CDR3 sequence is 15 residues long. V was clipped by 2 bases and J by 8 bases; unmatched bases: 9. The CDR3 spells CASSQLAGGTQQQYF. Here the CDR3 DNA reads TGTGCCAGCAGCCAATTAGCGGGGGGTACCCAGCAGCAGTACTTC. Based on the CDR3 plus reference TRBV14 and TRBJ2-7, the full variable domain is EAGVTQFPSHSVIEKGQTVTLRCDPISGHDNLYWYRRVMGKEIKFLLHFVKESKQDESGMPNNRFLAERTGGTYSTLKVQPAELEDSGVYFCASSQLAGGTQQQYFGPGTRLTVT.

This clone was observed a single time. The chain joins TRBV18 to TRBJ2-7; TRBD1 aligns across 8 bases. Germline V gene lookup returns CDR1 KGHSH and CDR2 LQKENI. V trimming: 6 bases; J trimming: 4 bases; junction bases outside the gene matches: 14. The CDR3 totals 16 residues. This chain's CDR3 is CASSPNRGANIYEQYF. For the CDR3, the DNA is TGTGCCAGCTCCCCGAACAGGGGGGCAAACATATACGAGCAGTACTTC. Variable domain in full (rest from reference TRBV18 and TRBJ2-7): NAGVMQNPRHLVRRRGQEARLRCSPMKGHSHVYWYRQLPEEGLKFMVYLQKENIIDESGMPKERFSAEFPKEGPSILRIQQVVRGDSAAYFCASSPNRGANIYEQYFGPGTRLTVT.

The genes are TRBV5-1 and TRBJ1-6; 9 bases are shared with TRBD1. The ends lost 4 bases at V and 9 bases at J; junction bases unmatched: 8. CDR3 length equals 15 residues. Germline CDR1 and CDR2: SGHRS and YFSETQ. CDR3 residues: CASSPWDRAGSPLHF. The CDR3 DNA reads TGCGCCAGCAGCCCGTGGGACAGGGCGGGTTCACCCCTCCACTTT.

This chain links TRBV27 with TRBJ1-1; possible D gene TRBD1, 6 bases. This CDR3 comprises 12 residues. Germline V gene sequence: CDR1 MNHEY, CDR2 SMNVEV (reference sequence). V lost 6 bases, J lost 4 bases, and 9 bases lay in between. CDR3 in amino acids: CASREGGTEAFF. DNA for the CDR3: TGTGCCAGCAGGGAAGGGGGCACTGAAGCTTTCTTT.

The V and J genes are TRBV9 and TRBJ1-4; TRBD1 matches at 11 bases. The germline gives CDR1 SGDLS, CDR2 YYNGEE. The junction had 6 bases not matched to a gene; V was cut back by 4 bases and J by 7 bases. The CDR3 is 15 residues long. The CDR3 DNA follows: TGTGCCAGCAGCACGGGACAGGGGGATCGTGAAAAACTGTTTTTT. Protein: CASSTGQGDREKLFF. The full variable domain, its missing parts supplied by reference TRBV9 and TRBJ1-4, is DSGVTQTPKHLITATGQRVTLRCSPRSGDLSVYWYQQSLDQGLQFLIQYYNGEERAKGNILERFSAQQFPDLHSELNLSSLELGDSALYFCASSTGQGDREKLFFGSGTQLSVL.

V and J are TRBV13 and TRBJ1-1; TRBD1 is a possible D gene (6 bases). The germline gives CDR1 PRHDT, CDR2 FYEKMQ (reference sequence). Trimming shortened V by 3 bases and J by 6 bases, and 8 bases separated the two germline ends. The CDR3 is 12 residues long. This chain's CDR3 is CASSFRGAEAFF. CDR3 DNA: TGTGCCAGCAGCTTCAGGGGAGCTGAAGCTTTCTTT.

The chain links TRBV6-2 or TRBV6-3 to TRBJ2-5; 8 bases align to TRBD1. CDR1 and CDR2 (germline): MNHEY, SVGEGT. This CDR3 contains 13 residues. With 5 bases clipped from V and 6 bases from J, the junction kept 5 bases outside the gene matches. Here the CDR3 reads CASSAGGLKTQYF. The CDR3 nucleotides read TGTGCCAGCAGTGCAGGGGGCTTGAAGACCCAGTACTTC.

The chain's CDR3 is CASSLEGRGTEAFF. The CDR3 DNA sequence: TGTGCCAGCAGCTTAGAAGGTAGGGGAACTGAAGCTTTCTTT. The chain combines TRBV11-2 with TRBJ1-1, with a possible D match to TRBD1 (5 bases). The CDR3 spans 14 residues. The germline V gene has CDR1 SGHAT and CDR2 FQNNGV. Trimming stripped 0 bases from V and 5 bases from J, with 10 bases between.

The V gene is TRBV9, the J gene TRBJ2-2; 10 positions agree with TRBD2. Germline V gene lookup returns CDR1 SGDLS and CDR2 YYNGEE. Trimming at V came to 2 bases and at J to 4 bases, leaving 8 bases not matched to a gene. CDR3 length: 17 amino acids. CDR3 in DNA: TGTGCCAGCAGCGTCGGTCTAGCGGGAGCGCTCACCGGGGAGCTGTTTTTT. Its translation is CASSVGLAGALTGELFF.